In this sample, the clone carrying this T cell receptor (beta chain) is medium-sized. What it binds is not known. The data are from a study of CD8 T cells in ankylosing spondylitis. Findings and caveats of the study: Certain motif variants had earlier appeared in reactive arthritis synovial fluid and blood. Disease-linked clones had a CD8+ phenotype and relatively low frequency in peripheral blood.

Germline CDR1 reads SGDLS; CDR2 reads YYNGEE. Trimming cost V 0 bases and J 8 bases, with 5 bases left between them. The length of the CDR3 is 11 residues. The TCR beta libraries were generated through quantitative 5'-RACE incorporating molecular barcodes. Via MiXCR, TCRdb re-called the 5' RACE reads, giving one row per CDR3 protein. There are under 900 distinct CDR3 sequences in the sample; 2.6% occur only once, and 89% lies in the top ten. Material: blood, either unsorted or a sorted T cell fraction (not recorded which). The chain recombines TRBV9 with TRBJ1-1; D call uncertain. The source is a male donor with ankylosing spondylitis or in good health (not recorded which). The CDR3, as DNA: TGTGCCAGCAGCGTAGGAAAGGAAGCTTTCTTT. It codes for CASSVGKEAFF.